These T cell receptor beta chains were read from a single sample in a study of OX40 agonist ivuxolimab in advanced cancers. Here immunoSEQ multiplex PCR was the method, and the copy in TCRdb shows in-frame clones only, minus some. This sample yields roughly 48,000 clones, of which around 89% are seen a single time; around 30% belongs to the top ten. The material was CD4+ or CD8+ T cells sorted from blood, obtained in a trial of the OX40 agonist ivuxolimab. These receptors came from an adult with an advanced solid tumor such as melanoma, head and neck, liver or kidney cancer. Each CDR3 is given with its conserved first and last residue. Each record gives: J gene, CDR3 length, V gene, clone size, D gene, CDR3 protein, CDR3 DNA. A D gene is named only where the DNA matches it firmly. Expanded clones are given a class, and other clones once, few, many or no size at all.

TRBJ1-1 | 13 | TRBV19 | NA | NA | CASSIGPNTEAFF | TGTGCCAGTAGTATAGGCCCGAACACTGAAGCTTTCTTT
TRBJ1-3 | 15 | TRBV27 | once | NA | CASSLSVTPGNTIYF | TGTGCCAGCAGTTTATCCGTCACCCCTGGAAACACCATATATTTT
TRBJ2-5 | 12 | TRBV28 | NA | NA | CASSWTRETQYF | TGTGCCAGCAGTTGGACGAGAGAGACCCAGTACTTC
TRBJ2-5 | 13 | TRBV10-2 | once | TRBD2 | CASSDGGTETQYF | TGCGCCAGCAGTGACGGGGGGACAGAGACCCAGTACTTC
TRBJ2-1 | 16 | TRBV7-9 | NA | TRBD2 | CASSPEAGPSYNEQFF | TGTGCCAGCAGCCCGGAAGCGGGACCCTCCTACAATGAGCAGTTCTTC
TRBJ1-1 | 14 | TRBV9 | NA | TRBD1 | CASSVYVTGSEAFF | TGTGCCAGCAGCGTGTATGTGACAGGGAGTGAAGCTTTCTTT
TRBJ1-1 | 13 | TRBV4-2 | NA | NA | CASSQGMNTEAFF | TGTGCCAGCAGCCAGGGGATGAACACTGAAGCTTTCTTT
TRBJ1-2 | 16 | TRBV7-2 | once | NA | CASSSISTLQGPGYTF | TGTGCCAGCAGCTCCATCTCTACTTTACAGGGTCCTGGCTACACCTTC
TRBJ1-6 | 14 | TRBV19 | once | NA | CASSPGQYNSPLHF | TGTGCCAGTAGCCCGGGACAATATAATTCACCCCTCCACTTT
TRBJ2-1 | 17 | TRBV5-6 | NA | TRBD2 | CASSSRAGLAHYNEQFF | TGTGCCAGCAGCAGCCGGGCGGGACTAGCGCACTACAATGAGCAGTTCTTC
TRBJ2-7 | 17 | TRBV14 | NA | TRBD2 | CASSQAWGLAGELKQYF | TGTGCCAGCAGCCAAGCCTGGGGGCTAGCGGGAGAACTGAAGCAGTACTTC
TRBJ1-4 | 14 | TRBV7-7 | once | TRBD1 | CASSHRDSPEKLFF | TGTGCCAGCAGCCACCGGGACAGCCCTGAAAAACTGTTTTTT
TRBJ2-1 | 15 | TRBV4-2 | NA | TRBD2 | CASGPRAGGPNEQFF | TGTGCCAGCGGACCACGAGCGGGGGGGCCCAATGAGCAGTTCTTC
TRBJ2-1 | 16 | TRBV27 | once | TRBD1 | CASSYQTGFSYNEQFF | TGTGCCAGCAGTTACCAGACAGGGTTCTCCTACAATGAGCAGTTCTTC
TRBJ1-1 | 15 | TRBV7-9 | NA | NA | CASSLAQGMNTEAFF | TGTGCCAGCAGCTTAGCTCAGGGGATGAACACTGAAGCTTTCTTT
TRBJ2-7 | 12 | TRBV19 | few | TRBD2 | CASSAGGSEQYF | TGTGCCAGTAGTGCGGGAGGGAGCGAGCAGTACTTC
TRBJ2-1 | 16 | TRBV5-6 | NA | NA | CASSRGKHSSYNEQFF | TGTGCCAGCAGCCGAGGTAAACACAGCTCCTACAATGAGCAGTTCTTC
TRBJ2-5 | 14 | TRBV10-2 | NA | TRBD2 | CASQGSGVQETQYF | TGCGCCAGCCAGGGTAGCGGGGTTCAAGAGACCCAGTACTTC
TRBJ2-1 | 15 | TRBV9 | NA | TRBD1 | CASSVGDSEYNEQFF | TGTGCCAGCAGCGTAGGGGACAGCGAATACAATGAGCAGTTCTTC
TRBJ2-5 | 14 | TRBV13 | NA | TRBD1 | CASSTDRDQETQYF | TGTGCCAGCAGCACAGACAGGGACCAAGAGACCCAGTACTTC
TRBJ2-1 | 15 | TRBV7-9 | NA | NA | CASSTLPGNANEQFF | TGTGCCAGCAGCACTCTCCCTGGGAACGCAAATGAGCAGTTCTTC
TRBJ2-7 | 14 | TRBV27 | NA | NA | CASSAGTSSYEQYF | TGTGCCAGCAGCGCGGGGACCTCATCCTACGAGCAGTACTTC
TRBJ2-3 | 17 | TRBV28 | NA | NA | CASSLTPGVRSTDTQYF | TGTGCCAGCAGTCTCACACCGGGAGTGCGGAGCACAGATACGCAGTATTTT
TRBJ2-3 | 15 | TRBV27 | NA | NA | CASSPTDSPTDTQYF | TGTGCCAGCAGCCCCACGGACAGTCCCACAGATACGCAGTATTTT
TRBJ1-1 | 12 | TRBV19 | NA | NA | CASDSLPGEAFF | TGTGCCAGCGACTCATTGCCGGGTGAGGCTTTCTTT
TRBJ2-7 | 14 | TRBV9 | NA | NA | CASSVGGDSYEQYF | TGTGCCAGCAGCGTAGGCGGGGACTCCTACGAGCAGTACTTC
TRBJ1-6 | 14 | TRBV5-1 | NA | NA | CASSPQENNSPLHF | TGCGCCAGCAGCCCCCAGGAAAATAATTCACCCCTCCACTTT
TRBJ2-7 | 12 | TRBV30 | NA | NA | CAWAAEGYEQYF | TGTGCCTGGGCTGCAGAAGGCTACGAGCAGTACTTC
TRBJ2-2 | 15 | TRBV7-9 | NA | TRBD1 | CASSLSQGDTGELFF | TGTGCCAGCAGCTTAAGTCAGGGGGACACCGGGGAGCTGTTTTTT
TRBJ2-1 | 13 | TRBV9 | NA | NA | CASSLTSANEQFF | TGTGCCAGCAGCCTTACTTCCGCCAATGAGCAGTTCTTC
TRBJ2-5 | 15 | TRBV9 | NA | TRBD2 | CASSPSGDRQETQYF | TGTGCCAGCAGCCCAAGCGGGGACCGCCAAGAGACCCAGTACTTC
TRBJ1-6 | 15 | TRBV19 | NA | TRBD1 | CASSIGDRSNSPLHF | TGTGCCAGTAGTATAGGGGACAGGAGTAATTCACCCCTCCACTTT
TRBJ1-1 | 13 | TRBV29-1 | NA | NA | CSVESGLGTEAFF | TGCAGCGTTGAATCAGGCCTTGGCACTGAAGCTTTCTTT
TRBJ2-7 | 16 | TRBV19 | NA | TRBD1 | CASSIDGTGDLYEQYF | TGTGCCAGTAGTATAGACGGGACAGGAGACCTCTACGAGCAGTACTTC
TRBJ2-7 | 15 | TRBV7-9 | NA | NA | CASDPVGGTSYEQYF | TGTGCCAGCGACCCTGTAGGAGGGACTTCCTACGAGCAGTACTTC
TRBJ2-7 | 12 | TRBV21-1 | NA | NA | CASVEGPYEQYF | TGTGCCAGCGTCGAGGGTCCCTACGAGCAGTACTTC
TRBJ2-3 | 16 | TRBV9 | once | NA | CASSPPEGGQSDTQYF | TGTGCCAGCAGCCCACCGGAGGGGGGCCAATCAGATACGCAGTATTTT
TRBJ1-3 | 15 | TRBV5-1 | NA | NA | CASSFDQGLENTIYF | TGCGCCAGCAGCTTCGATCAGGGCCTAGAAAACACCATATATTTT
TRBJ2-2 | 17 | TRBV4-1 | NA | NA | CASSLRPFPRDTGELFF | TGCGCCAGCAGCCTACGACCATTTCCCCGGGACACCGGGGAGCTGTTTTTT
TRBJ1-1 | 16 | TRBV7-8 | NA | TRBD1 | CASSLFLGQHNTEAFF | TGTGCCAGCAGCTTATTCCTGGGACAGCATAACACTGAAGCTTTCTTT
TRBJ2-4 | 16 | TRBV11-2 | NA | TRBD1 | CASSGGQGWAKNIQYF | TGTGCCAGCAGCGGGGGACAGGGGTGGGCCAAAAACATTCAGTACTTC
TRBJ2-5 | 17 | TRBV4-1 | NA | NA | CASSQDPVGYTQETQYF | TGCGCCAGCAGCCAAGATCCTGTTGGCTATACACAAGAGACCCAGTACTTC
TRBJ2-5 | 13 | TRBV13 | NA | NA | CASSFPSEETQYF | TGTGCCAGCAGCTTCCCCAGCGAAGAGACCCAGTACTTC
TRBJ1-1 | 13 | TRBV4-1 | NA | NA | CASSQVAGGEAFF | TGCGCCAGCAGCCAAGTCGCCGGCGGGGAAGCTTTCTTT
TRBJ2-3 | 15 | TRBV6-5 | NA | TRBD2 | CASSLKGLAGELQYF | TGTGCCAGCAGCCTCAAGGGACTAGCGGGAGAGTTGCAGTATTTT
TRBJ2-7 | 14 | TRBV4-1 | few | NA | CASSQVQSSYEQYF | TGCGCCAGCAGCCAAGTCCAGAGCTCCTACGAGCAGTACTTC
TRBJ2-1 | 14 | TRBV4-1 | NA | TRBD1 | CASSQRTGDHEQFF | TGCGCCAGCAGCCAAAGGACAGGGGACCATGAGCAGTTCTTC
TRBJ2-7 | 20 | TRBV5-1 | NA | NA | CASSLTSTGINIRFAYEQYF | TGCGCCAGCAGCCTGACCTCAACAGGGATTAACATCCGTTTTGCCTACGAGCAGTACTTC
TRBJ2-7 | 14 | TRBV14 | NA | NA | CASSQQRNSYEQYF | TGTGCCAGCAGCCAACAGCGCAACTCCTACGAGCAGTACTTC
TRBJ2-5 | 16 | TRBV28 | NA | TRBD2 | CASSSRLAVSQETQYF | TGTGCCAGCAGTTCCAGACTAGCGGTGAGCCAAGAGACCCAGTACTTC
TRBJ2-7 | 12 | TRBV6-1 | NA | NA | CASGDGPYEQYF | TGTGCCAGCGGGGACGGACCCTACGAGCAGTACTTC
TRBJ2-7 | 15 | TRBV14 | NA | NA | CASSQDFGDSYEQYF | TGTGCCAGCAGCCAAGATTTCGGGGACTCCTACGAGCAGTACTTC
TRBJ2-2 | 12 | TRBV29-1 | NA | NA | CSALWGAGELFF | TGCAGCGCGTTATGGGGAGCCGGGGAGCTGTTTTTT
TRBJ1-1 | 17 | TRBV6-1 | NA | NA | CASSEVPSVVMNTEAFF | TGTGCCAGCAGTGAAGTCCCTTCTGTTGTGATGAACACTGAAGCTTTCTTT
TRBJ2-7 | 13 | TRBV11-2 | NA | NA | CASSLVEGSEQYF | TGTGCCAGCAGCTTAGTAGAGGGCTCCGAGCAGTACTTC
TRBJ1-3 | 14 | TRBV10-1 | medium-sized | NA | CASSADLSGNTIYF | TGCGCCAGCAGTGCCGACCTCTCTGGAAACACCATATATTTT
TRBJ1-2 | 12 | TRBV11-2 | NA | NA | CASSFFSVGYTF | TGTGCCAGCAGCTTCTTTTCAGTTGGCTACACCTTC
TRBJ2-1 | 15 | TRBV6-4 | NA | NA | CASSPLASSYNEQFF | TGTGCCAGCAGTCCACTAGCAAGCTCCTACAATGAGCAGTTCTTC
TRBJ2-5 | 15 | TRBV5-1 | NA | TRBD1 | CASSLGDRGPETQYF | TGCGCCAGCAGCTTAGGCGACAGGGGGCCAGAGACCCAGTACTTC
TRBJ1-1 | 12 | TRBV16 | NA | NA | CASSQSVAEAFF | TGTGCCAGCAGCCAATCTGTCGCTGAAGCTTTCTTT